Detailed here is one T cell receptor beta chain. Its specificity is not known. The CDR3 runs to 15 residues. The V gene's germline CDR1 is SGHKS and CDR2 YYEKEE (reference sequence). With 3 bases clipped from V and 4 bases from J, the junction kept 8 bases outside the gene matches. The data belong to a study of cytomegalovirus exposure and HLA in healthy donors. Study results and caveats: Later on, an analysis showed TCR association rates differing by HLA locus, with DRB1 the most and HLA-C the fewest. As confirmed in vitro, three CMV-associated chains were specific for CMV antigens.

A multiplex PCR was run with 60 Vbeta primers and 13 Jbeta primers. Data came from immunoSEQ multiplex PCR; TCRdb stores just in-frame clones and leaves some out. The table includes about 160,000 clones, 75% to 80% detected once. The chain is built from TRBV5-5 and TRBJ2-5, with TRBD1 identical over 8 bases. This clonotype was sampled from a middle-aged woman in good health and CMV-seropositive. The material sequenced was PBMCs. As DNA, the CDR3 is TGTGCCAGCAGCTGGACCGGACAGGGAGTAGAGACCCAGTACTTC. This sequence encodes CASSWTGQGVETQYF. Based on the CDR3 plus reference TRBV5-5 and TRBJ2-5, the full variable domain is DAGVTQSPTHLIKTRGQQVTLRCSPISGHKSVSWYQQVLGQGPQFIFQYYEKEERGRGNFPDRFSARQFPNYSSELNVNALLLGDSALYLCASSWTGQGVETQYFGPGTRLLVL.